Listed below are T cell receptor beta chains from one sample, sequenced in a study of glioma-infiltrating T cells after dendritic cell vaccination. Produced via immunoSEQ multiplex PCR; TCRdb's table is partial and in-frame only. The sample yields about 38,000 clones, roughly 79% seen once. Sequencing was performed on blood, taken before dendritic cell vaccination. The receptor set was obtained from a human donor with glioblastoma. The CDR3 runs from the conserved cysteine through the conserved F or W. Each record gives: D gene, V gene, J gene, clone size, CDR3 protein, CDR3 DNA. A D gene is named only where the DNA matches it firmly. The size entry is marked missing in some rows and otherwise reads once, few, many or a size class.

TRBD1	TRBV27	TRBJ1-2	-	CASSLGQGVYGYTF	TGTGCCAGCAGTTTGGGACAGGGTGTGTATGGCTACACCTTC
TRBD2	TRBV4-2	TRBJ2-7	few	CASSQEASGLTYEQYF	TGTGCCAGCAGCCAAGAAGCTAGCGGGTTAACCTACGAGCAGTACTTC
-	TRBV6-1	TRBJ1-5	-	CASSEEGDSNQPQHF	TGTGCCAGCAGTGAAGAAGGGGATAGCAATCAGCCCCAGCATTTT
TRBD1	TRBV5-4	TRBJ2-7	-	CASSLPPGQGASYEQYF	TGTGCCAGCAGCTTGCCCCCGGGACAGGGGGCTTCCTACGAGCAGTACTTC
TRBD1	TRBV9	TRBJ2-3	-	CASSATHRGRGQDTQYF	TGTGCCAGCAGCGCCACCCACAGGGGGCGCGGGCAAGATACGCAGTATTTT
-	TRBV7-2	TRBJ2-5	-	CASSLRGGRETQYF	TGTGCCAGCAGCTTAAGGGGGGGCCGGGAGACCCAGTACTTC
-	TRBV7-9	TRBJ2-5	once	CASSLRFGAQETQYF	TGTGCCAGCAGCTTAAGGTTTGGGGCCCAAGAGACCCAGTACTTC
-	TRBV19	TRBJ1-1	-	CASQGASEAFF	TGTGCCAGCCAAGGGGCATCTGAAGCTTTCTTT
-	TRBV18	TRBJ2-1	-	CASSPNGGLNEQFF	TGTGCCAGCTCACCAAATGGGGGACTCAATGAGCAGTTCTTC
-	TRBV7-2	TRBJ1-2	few	CASTPASGVSGYTF	TGTGCCAGCACCCCGGCCTCGGGGGTGTCTGGCTACACCTTC
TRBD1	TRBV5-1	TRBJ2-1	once	CASSFTGGPYNEQFF	TGCGCCAGCAGCTTCACAGGGGGCCCCTACAATGAGCAGTTCTTC
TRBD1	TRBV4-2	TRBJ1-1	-	CASSQGSGGTNTEAFF	TGTGCCAGCAGCCAAGGTTCAGGGGGAACGAACACTGAAGCTTTCTTT
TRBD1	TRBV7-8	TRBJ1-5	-	CASSGDRGNQPQHF	TGTGCCAGCAGCGGCGACAGGGGAAATCAGCCCCAGCATTTT
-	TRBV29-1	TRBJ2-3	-	CSVEDRFQSSTDTQYF	TGCAGCGTTGAAGACAGATTCCAATCTAGCACAGATACGCAGTATTTT
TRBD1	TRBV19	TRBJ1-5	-	CASSIPTGGLGNQPQHF	TGTGCCAGTAGTATCCCCACAGGGGGCCTGGGCAATCAGCCCCAGCATTTT
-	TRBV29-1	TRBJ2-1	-	CSVVISSYNEQFF	TGCAGCGTTGTGATCAGCTCCTACAATGAGCAGTTCTTC
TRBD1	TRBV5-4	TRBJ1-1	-	CASSLGTGDTEAFF	TGTGCCAGCAGCTTGGGGACAGGGGACACTGAAGCTTTCTTT
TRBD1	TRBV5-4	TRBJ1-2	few	CASSLYQGDYGYTF	TGTGCCAGCAGCTTGTATCAGGGGGACTATGGCTACACCTTC
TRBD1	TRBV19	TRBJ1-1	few	CASSTDRGGGTEAFF	TGTGCCAGTAGTACGGACAGGGGAGGAGGCACTGAAGCTTTCTTT
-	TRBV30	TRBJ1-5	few	CAWSPLSGFRQPQHF	TGTGCCTGGAGTCCGCTCTCGGGGTTCCGTCAGCCCCAGCATTTT
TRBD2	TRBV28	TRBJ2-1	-	CASSYSGGAPYNEQFF	TGTGCCAGCAGTTATAGCGGGGGGGCCCCGTACAATGAGCAGTTCTTC
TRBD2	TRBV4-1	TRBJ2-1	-	CASSGVRGEEQFF	TGCGCCAGCAGTGGGGTGCGGGGGGAAGAGCAGTTCTTC
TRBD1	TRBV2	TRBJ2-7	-	CASRTGTGGYEQYF	TGTGCCAGCAGGACCGGGACAGGGGGGTACGAGCAGTACTTC
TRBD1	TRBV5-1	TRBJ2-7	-	CASSLTRGQASYEQYF	TGCGCCAGCAGCTTGACCCGGGGACAGGCCTCCTACGAGCAGTACTTC
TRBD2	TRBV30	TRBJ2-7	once	CAWSVRLAGTSYEQYF	TGTGCCTGGAGTGTAAGACTAGCGGGAACCTCCTACGAGCAGTACTTC
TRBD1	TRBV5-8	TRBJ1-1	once	CASSLDAGTGNTEAFF	TGTGCCAGCAGCTTGGACGCCGGGACAGGGAACACTGAAGCTTTCTTT
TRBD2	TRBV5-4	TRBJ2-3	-	CASSTKAGGPIDTQYF	TGTGCCAGCAGCACAAAAGCGGGGGGGCCCATTGATACGCAGTATTTT
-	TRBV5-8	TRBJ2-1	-	CASSLESGSYNEQFF	TGTGCCAGCAGCTTGGAGAGCGGATCCTACAATGAGCAGTTCTTC
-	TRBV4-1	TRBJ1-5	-	CASSQETGMGNQPQHF	TGCGCCAGCAGCCAAGAAACAGGGATGGGCAATCAGCCCCAGCATTTT
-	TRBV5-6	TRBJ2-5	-	CASSRQETQYF	TGTGCCAGCAGCCGGCAAGAGACCCAGTACTTC
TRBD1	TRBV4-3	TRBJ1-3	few	CASSQGTGAGNTIYF	TGCGCCAGCAGCCAAGGGACAGGGGCTGGAAACACCATATATTTT
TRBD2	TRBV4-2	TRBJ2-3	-	CASSQGTSGGLNTQYF	TGTGCCAGCAGCCAAGGGACTAGCGGGGGGCTGAATACGCAGTATTTT
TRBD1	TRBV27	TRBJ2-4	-	CASIRDRVKNIQYF	TGTGCCAGCATCCGGGACAGAGTAAAAAACATTCAGTACTTC
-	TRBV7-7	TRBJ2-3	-	CASSFFFDEVESSTDTQYF	TGTGCTAGCAGCTTCTTCTTTGATGAAGTTGAGTCTAGCACAGATACGCAGTATTTT
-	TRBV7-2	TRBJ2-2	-	CASSFTGAGELFF	TGTGCCAGCAGCTTCACAGGCGCCGGGGAGCTGTTTTTT
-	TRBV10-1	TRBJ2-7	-	CASRGGGPGEQYF	TGCGCCAGCAGGGGCGGGGGCCCGGGAGAGCAGTACTTC
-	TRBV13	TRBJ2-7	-	CASSLRYEQYF	TGTGCCAGCAGCCTACGCTACGAGCAGTACTTC
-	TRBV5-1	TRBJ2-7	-	CASSLDTGIYEQYF	TGCGCCAGCAGCTTGGATACAGGGATCTACGAGCAGTACTTC